The next 22 T cell receptor beta chains were all read from a single sample in a study of regulatory T cells in long-lasting Graves disease. Sequencing libraries for TCR beta were prepared with iRepertoire HTBI primers and Arm-PCR of CDR3 regions. One entry per CDR3 protein, called by TCRdb with MiXCR from the multiplex PCR reads. This sample yields 600,000 to 800,000 distinct CDR3 sequences, of which around 30% are seen a single time; under 50% belongs to the top ten. Time point meaning: persistent/refractory GD, antithyroid drugs over 5 years with positive TRAb. After RNA was extracted from PBMCs, the TCR library was made from it. The starting material was peripheral blood mononuclear cells (PBMCs), obtained when the disease was refractory, from a patient treated with antithyroid drugs. The source of these receptors is a female donor with Graves disease.

This chain joins TRBV7-3 and TRBJ2-5; 9 positions agree with TRBD2. The germline V gene encodes CDR1 SGHTA and CDR2 FQGTGA. This CDR3 spans 13 amino acids. The J segment lost 9 bases and the V segment lost 4 bases, leaving 6 bases of the junction unmatched. This CDR3 reads CASSSMAGGAQYF. The CDR3 DNA reads as TGTGCCAGCAGCTCAATGGCGGGAGGGGCCCAGTACTTC.

This clonotype was seen just once. A much more abundant neighbour one base away suggests this may be a read error. The V call is TRBV11-2, the J call TRBJ1-2; D not certain. Trimming stripped 7 bases from V and 8 bases from J, with 20 bases between. This CDR3 comprises 14 residues. CDR1 is SGHAT, CDR2 FQNNGV, per germline. CDR3 nucleotides: TGTGCCAGCACCCCCCAGAGGGCCAGGAAGGGCTACACCTTC. Its protein is CASTPQRARKGYTF.

The V gene is TRBV6-1, the J gene TRBJ2-7; tentatively, D is TRBD1 (6 bases). In germline, CDR1 is MNHNS, CDR2 SASEGT. CDR3 length: 14 residues. Trimming took off 6 bases at V and 2 bases at J, with 14 bases between the two ends. CDR3 bases: TGTGCCAGCAGCCGGGACATTCGTACCTACGAGCAGTACTTC. Its translation: CASSRDIRTYEQYF.

This clonotype was detected a few times. The V gene is TRBV5-1, the J gene TRBJ1-1, with D maybe TRBD1 (6 bases). CDR1 SGHRS and CDR2 YFSETQ come from the germline V gene. V lost 6 bases and J 7 bases, leaving 16 bases between the germline ends. CDR3 length equals 13 residues. Here the CDR3 DNA reads TGCGCCAGCAAGGACAGCCCTACGCTTGAAGCTTTCTTT. Its translation is CASKDSPTLEAFF.

The chain joins TRBV3-1 to TRBJ1-6; TRBD1 is a possible D gene (5 bases). Trimming shortened V by 1 base and J by 8 bases, and 9 bases separated the two germline ends. The germline gives CDR1 LGHDT, CDR2 YNNKEL (reference sequence). This CDR3 is built from 14 residues. The DNA of the CDR3 is TGTGCCAGCAGCCAAGTGGGCAGGGATTCACCCCTCCACTTT. Translating it yields CASSQVGRDSPLHF.

A remark on this clonotype: At one boundary the junction diverges from the germline segment, which might be a read error. V usage is TRBV7-9 and J usage is TRBJ2-5; D unresolved. CDR3 length: 14 amino acids. The germline CDR1 and CDR2 sequences are SEHNR and FQNEAQ (reference sequence). Here the CDR3 DNA reads TGCGCCAGCAGCGAATGGCCGAACGAAGAGACCCAGTACTTC. Translation: CASSEWPNEETQYF.

The V call is TRBV6-1, the J call TRBJ2-7, with TRBD2 matching over 9 bases. Losses at the gene ends were 6 bases for V and 7 bases for J; bases not matched to a gene: 10. CDR3 length: 14 amino acids. Germline-derived CDR1 and CDR2 are MNHNS and SASEGT. CDR3: CASRNTGLAEEQYF. DNA of the CDR3: TGTGCCAGCAGAAATACGGGACTAGCTGAAGAGCAGTACTTC.

The chain uses TRBV7-3 and TRBJ1-1; D not resolved. CDR3 size: 15 residues. Looked up from germline, CDR1 is SGHTA and CDR2 is FQGTGA. V lost 2 bases, J lost 2 bases, and 12 bases lay in between. Written as DNA, the CDR3 is TGTGCCAGCAGCTTAGTTAGGACTGCCAACACTGAAGCTTTCTTT. Translation: CASSLVRTANTEAFF.

The rearrangement uses TRBV12-3 or TRBV12-4 and TRBJ1-1; D not certain. The CDR3 runs 11 residues. V dropped 5 bases and J dropped 11 bases, with 12 bases sitting between them. This CDR3 is CASSPALNAFF. As DNA, the CDR3 is TGTGCCAGCAGTCCCGCCTTGAATGCTTTCTTT.

The chain couples TRBV19 to TRBJ1-5, with 7 bases aligning to TRBD1. Trimming removed 5 bases from V and 6 bases from J; junction bases left unmatched: 10. The CDR3 covers 15 residues. The V gene's germline CDR1 is LNHDA and CDR2 SQIVND (reference sequence). The CDR3 sequence: CASSPNRDSSQPQHF. In nucleotides, the CDR3 is TGTGCCAGTAGTCCGAACCGGGACAGTTCTCAGCCCCAGCATTTT.

This clonotype was counted only a few times. The rearrangement links TRBV6-4 to TRBJ1-1, with 9 bases fitting TRBD1. This CDR3 comprises 15 residues. V lost 3 bases, J lost 1 base, and 3 bases stayed unmatched. Germline lookup yields CDR1 MRHNA and CDR2 SNTAGT. The CDR3 loop is CASSETGGKNTEAFF. The CDR3 DNA sequence: TGTGCCAGCAGTGAGACAGGGGGAAAGAACACTGAAGCTTTCTTT.

This clonotype was detected a few times. The chain links TRBV6-2 or TRBV6-3 to TRBJ2-4; TRBD2 aligns across 14 bases. The CDR3 totals 16 residues. With 6 bases clipped from V and 11 bases from J, the junction kept 12 bases outside the gene matches. Germline assignment: CDR1 MNHEY and CDR2 SVGEGT. The CDR3 nucleotides are TGTGCCAGCAGACTGACTAGCGGGAGGGCCGGGATGGTTCAGTACTTC. The encoded protein is CASRLTSGRAGMVQYF.

This clonotype was observed at least ten times. The rearrangement uses TRBV12-3 or TRBV12-4 and TRBJ1-2; D possibly corresponds to TRBD1 (5 bases). The CDR3 has 13 residues. With 1 base removed from V and 8 bases from J, the gap between germline ends came to 11 bases. The CDR3 protein is CASSLGPGYGYTF. The DNA of the CDR3 is TGTGCCAGCAGTTTAGGTCCAGGGTACGGCTACACCTTC.

The rearrangement joins TRBV11-2 to TRBJ2-6; the D is unclear. This CDR3 comprises 15 residues. Between the trimmed V and J ends, which lost 7 bases and 0 bases, there was a span of 10 bases. Looked up from germline, CDR1 is SGHAT and CDR2 is FQNNGV. CDR3 coding DNA: TGTGCCAGCACCCGGACGGTCTCTGGGGCCAACGTCCTGACTTTC. Amino acids: CASTRTVSGANVLTF.

CDR3: CASSATGTLGGQYF. CDR3 in DNA: TGTGCCAGCAGTGCGACAGGCACCTTGGGCGGGCAGTACTTC. The rearrangement uses TRBV6-1 and TRBJ2-7; D is possibly TRBD1 (6 bases). Germline V gene sequence: CDR1 MNHNS, CDR2 SASEGT. Between the trimmed V and J ends, which lost 4 bases and 9 bases, there was a span of 19 bases. This CDR3 is built from 14 residues.

CDR3 DNA sequence: TGTGCCAGCAGTGCAGGGTCCGGAACTGAAGCTTTCTTT. It is translated as CASSAGSGTEAFF. The chain links TRBV6-2 or TRBV6-3 to TRBJ1-1, with a weak D call TRBD1 (5 bases). The germline gives CDR1 MNHEY, CDR2 SVGEGT. Trimming stripped 5 bases from V and 5 bases from J, with 12 bases between. CDR3 length: 13 amino acids.

The J gene is TRBJ1-1, the V gene TRBV5-1, with 8 bases fitting TRBD1. Germline CDR1 reads SGHRS; CDR2 reads YFSETQ. The CDR3 is made up of 14 amino acids. V was clipped by 7 bases and J by 2 bases; unmatched bases: 7. The CDR3 loop is CASRVTGANTEAFF. For the CDR3, the DNA is TGCGCCAGCCGGGTGACAGGGGCAAACACTGAAGCTTTCTTT.

Only a few counts were recorded for this clonotype. The chain couples TRBV18 to TRBJ2-7; 7 bases are shared with TRBD2. Trimming at V came to 2 bases and at J to 5 bases, leaving 0 bases not matched to a gene. The germline V gene has CDR1 KGHSH and CDR2 LQKENI. This CDR3 spans 12 amino acids. The CDR3 sequence is CASSPGGDEQYF. The CDR3 bases are TGTGCCAGCTCACCAGGGGGGGACGAGCAGTACTTC.

This chain connects TRBV5-4 to TRBJ1-5, with D tentatively TRBD1 (5 bases). The V and J ends lost 4 bases and 7 bases respectively, with 18 bases between them. Germline CDR1 reads SGHNT; CDR2 reads YYREEE (reference sequence). This CDR3 is built from 15 residues. CDR3 in amino acids: CASSIGASPAQPQHF. The CDR3 DNA follows: TGTGCCAGCAGCATCGGGGCTTCTCCGGCACAGCCCCAGCATTTT.

This clonotype was seen only a few times. The gene calls are TRBV6-1 and TRBJ1-4, with 7 bases that match TRBD1. Germline CDR1 and CDR2: MNHNS and SASEGT. This CDR3 spans 13 amino acids. The J segment lost 7 bases and the V segment lost 6 bases, leaving 5 bases of the junction unmatched. In DNA, the CDR3 is TGTGCCAGCAGCAACCGGGACAGTGAAAAACTGTTTTTT. Its protein product is CASSNRDSEKLFF.

This clonotype was recorded many times. Here the CDR3 reads CASSYWGPHLNTEAFF. CDR3 bases: TGTGCCAGCAGTTACTGGGGGCCCCACTTGAACACTGAAGCTTTCTTT. V is TRBV6-5 and J is TRBJ1-1; perhaps TRBD1 as D (6 bases). There are 16 residues in the CDR3. V lost 1 base and J lost 0, with 12 bases in between. CDR1 MNHEY and CDR2 SVGAGI come from the germline V gene.

This clonotype was counted a few times. The chain links TRBV5-1 to TRBJ1-5; a weak D match, TRBD1 (5 bases). V was cut by 4 bases and J by 0 bases, with 14 bases left in between. Germline V gives CDR1 SGHRS, CDR2 YFSETQ. This CDR3 has 16 residues. The CDR3 loop reads CASSLGGRNSNQPQHF. The CDR3 coding sequence is TGCGCCAGCAGCCTCGGGGGACGTAATAGCAATCAGCCCCAGCATTTT.